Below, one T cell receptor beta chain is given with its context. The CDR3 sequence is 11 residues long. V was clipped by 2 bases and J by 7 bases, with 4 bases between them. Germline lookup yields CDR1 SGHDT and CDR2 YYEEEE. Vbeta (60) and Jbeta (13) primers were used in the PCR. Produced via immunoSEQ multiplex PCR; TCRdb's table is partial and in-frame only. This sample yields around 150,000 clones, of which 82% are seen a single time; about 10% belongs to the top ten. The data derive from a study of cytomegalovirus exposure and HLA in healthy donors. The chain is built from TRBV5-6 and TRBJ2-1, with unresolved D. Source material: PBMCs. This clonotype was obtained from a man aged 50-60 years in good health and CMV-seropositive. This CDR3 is CASSFGNEQFF. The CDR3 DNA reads TGTGCCAGCAGCTTCGGGAATGAGCAGTTCTTC.